This T cell receptor beta chain was identified in a study of cytomegalovirus exposure and HLA in healthy donors. Donors were ostensibly healthy at sampling, although undocumented immune exposures were probable. The PCR employed 60 Vbeta primers together with 13 Jbeta primers. Source study methods: There were about 80 million unique TCR beta chains by a later count, and 8.5 million to 14 million of them were shared. The protocol was immunoSEQ multiplex PCR, while the TCRdb copy is restricted to in-frame clones and leaves out a portion. That table supplies the V and J calls and clone size; D and trimming were determined from the DNA. The sample includes under 200,000 clones, around four fifths seen only once; the top ten take around 3%. The sample comprised PBMCs. The sequence came from a female donor in good health and CMV-seronegative.

The CDR3 nucleotides read TGCGCCAGCAGCCCCCGGGACAGGGACGCCGAGCAGTACTTC. Protein sequence: CASSPRDRDAEQYF. This chain joins TRBV4-1 and TRBJ2-7; 9 bases match TRBD1. This CDR3 spans 14 amino acids. Germline CDR1 and CDR2: MGHRA and YSYEKL. The V and J ends lost 4 bases and 6 bases, in that order; junction bases with no gene match: 7.